This TCR beta chain was recovered during a study of cytomegalovirus exposure and HLA in healthy donors. Findings and limits, study-wide: Many donors shared some public TCRs, even though most TCR sequences were rare.

A word on this clone: The antigen is not known.

In the PCR, 60 Vbeta and 13 Jbeta primers were used. Here immunoSEQ multiplex PCR was the method, and the copy in TCRdb shows in-frame clones only, minus some. The sample table includes some 75,000 clones. The trim removed 4 bases at V and 5 bases at J, leaving 7 bases unmatched. The CDR3 has 15 amino acids. Germline CDR1 and CDR2: SGHKS and YYEKEE (reference sequence). The material sequenced was PBMCs. The sequence derives from a female donor in good health and CMV-seropositive. This chain connects TRBV5-5 to TRBJ1-2; 11 bases are a match to TRBD1. CDR3 coding DNA: TGTGCCAGCAGCCCGGACAGGGGGCCTGGATATGGCTACACCTTC. Translating gives CASSPDRGPGYGYTF.